This entry lists 13 T cell receptor beta chains sequenced from one sample in a study of blood T cell repertoires in COVID-19. Measured with immunoSEQ multiplex PCR; TCRdb has only the in-frame clones, and not every one. Of about 400,000 clones detected, roughly 90% appear once; the ten largest clones hold around 2%. The specimen sequenced was PBMCs or T cells enriched from blood (not recorded which). These receptor sequences come from a woman in her forties with acute COVID-19.

A single count supports this clone. CDR3 nucleotides: TGTGCCAGCTCCCCTAGCGGGGGACTCACCCATGAGCAGTTCTTC. Its protein product is CASSPSGGLTHEQFF. The chain joins TRBV18 to TRBJ2-1; 10 bases align to TRBD2. Germline V gene sequence: CDR1 KGHSH, CDR2 LQKENI. The CDR3 sequence is 15 residues long. The V segment lost 6 bases and the J segment 8 bases; nucleotides outside the gene matches: 10.

The genes are TRBV19 and TRBJ2-7, with unresolved D. Germline V lookup: CDR1 LNHDA, CDR2 SQIVND (reference sequence). The CDR3 is 12 amino acids. Trimming pared 5 bases from V and 4 bases from J, leaving 9 bases between. The DNA for the CDR3 is TGTGCCAGTAGTTCAGGATCATACGAGCAGTACTTC. Encoded protein: CASSSGSYEQYF.

The chain couples TRBV4-1 to TRBJ1-2, with 9 bases lining up with TRBD1. Per the germline V gene, CDR1 is MGHRA and CDR2 is YSYEKL. This CDR3 region has 15 residues. V dropped 2 bases and J dropped 8; count of bases not matched to a gene: 9. The CDR3 DNA sequence: TGCGCCAGCAGCCAATCTCCTAACAGGGGGCGAGGCTACACCTTC. Its protein is CASSQSPNRGRGYTF.

The chain combines TRBV10-3 with TRBJ1-5, with D unresolved. The CDR3 runs to 14 residues. V shed 3 bases and J shed 2 bases, with 8 bases lying between them. The germline V gene has CDR1 ENHRY and CDR2 SYGVKD. The CDR3 is CAISDSGGNQPQHF. The CDR3 nucleotides read TGTGCCATCAGTGATAGCGGGGGCAATCAGCCCCAGCATTTT.

The genes are TRBV7-2 and TRBJ2-7, with a possible D match to TRBD2 (5 bases). This CDR3 region has 17 residues. In germline, CDR1 is SGHTA, CDR2 FQGNSA. V gave up 4 bases and J gave up 4 bases, with 23 bases separating them. In DNA, the CDR3 is TGTGCCAGCAGCTCCCGGTTTTTGTCGGGGAACTATTACGAGCAGTACTTC. Translating gives CASSSRFLSGNYYEQYF.

The chain joins TRBV7-9 to TRBJ1-1, with a possible D match to TRBD1 (5 bases). In germline, CDR1 is SEHNR, CDR2 FQNEAQ (reference sequence). V lost 2 bases to trimming and J lost 8 bases, with 15 bases between them. The CDR3 has 14 residues. As DNA, the CDR3 is TGTGCCAGCAGCTTAATCCCTGACAGACACGAAGCTTTCTTT. Its translation is CASSLIPDRHEAFF.

This chain connects TRBV7-9 to TRBJ2-7; 11 nucleotides match TRBD2. In germline, CDR1 is SEHNR, CDR2 FQNEAQ (reference sequence). The ends lost 5 bases at V and 5 bases at J; junction bases unmatched: 8. This CDR3 is 15 amino acids long. The chain's CDR3 is CASSQPSGGQDEQYF. The CDR3 nucleotides read TGTGCCAGCAGCCAACCTAGCGGGGGGCAGGACGAGCAGTACTTC.

The chain recombines TRBV4-1 with TRBJ2-7, with TRBD2 as a possible D gene (6 bases). CDR3 length equals 15 residues. V was clipped by 4 bases and J by 2 bases, with 15 bases between them. The germline CDR1 and CDR2 sequences are MGHRA and YSYEKL. The CDR3, as DNA: TGCGCCAGCAGCCTGGGACTTCAAATCCCCTACGAGCAGTACTTC. This encodes CASSLGLQIPYEQYF.

This clone occurred a few times. The rearrangement joins TRBV19 to TRBJ2-2, with D perhaps matching TRBD2 (5 bases). Trimming removed 5 bases from V and 6 bases from J, with 10 bases in between. Germline values: CDR1 LNHDA, CDR2 SQIVND (reference sequence). The CDR3 has 13 residues. The DNA of the CDR3 is TGTGCCAGTAGTCCCTTTAGCGCCGGGGAGCTGTTTTTT. Protein product: CASSPFSAGELFF.

V gene TRBV19 combines with J gene TRBJ2-1; 16 bases fit TRBD2. The CDR3 runs 17 residues. V shed 5 bases and J 2 bases; nucleotides not matched to a gene: 3. CDR1 LNHDA and CDR2 SQIVND come from the germline V gene (reference sequence). This CDR3 is CASSAGLAGGAYNEQFF. The CDR3, as DNA: TGTGCCAGTAGTGCGGGACTAGCGGGGGGGGCCTACAATGAGCAGTTCTTC.

The chain has TRBV3-1 (or the pseudogene TRBV3-2) and TRBJ2-2; D is possibly TRBD2 (5 bases). V gave up 0 bases and J gave up 2 bases, with 19 bases separating them. The V gene's germline CDR1 is LGHDT and CDR2 YNNKEL (reference sequence). The length of the CDR3 is 19 residues. The CDR3 DNA follows: TGTGCCAGCAGCCAAGATATTTTTTTGGAGGTTCACAACACCGGGGAGCTGTTTTTT. It is translated as CASSQDIFLEVHNTGELFF.

This chain uses TRBV15 with TRBJ2-7, with D possibly matching TRBD1 (6 bases). From germline, CDR1 is LNHNV and CDR2 YYDKDF (reference sequence). Trimming removed 3 bases at V and 1 base at J, with 16 bases between. The CDR3 runs 16 residues. CDR3 sequence: CATSSGVGQRSYEQYF. The CDR3, as DNA: TGTGCCACCAGCAGTGGGGTAGGACAGAGATCCTACGAGCAGTACTTC.

In this sample, this clone turned up once. The rearrangement joins TRBV15 to TRBJ1-1, with D unclear. Trimming removed 0 bases from V and 11 bases from J, with 13 bases in between. Germline V gene data show CDR1 as LNHNV and CDR2 as YYDKDF (reference sequence). The CDR3 extends over 13 amino acids. The CDR3 is CATSRDQDWKAFF. The CDR3 nucleotides are TGTGCCACCAGCAGAGACCAGGATTGGAAGGCTTTCTTT.